This T cell receptor beta chain appears in the sequencing data of a study of T cells in Graves' hyperthyroidism and ophthalmopathy (dated by TCRdb to the late 2010s). Regarding the complete study: Peripheral blood samples were taken at initial diagnosis, before any treatment was given. To identify distinguishing TCR V-J signatures, a discovery cohort of around 100 patients was used, comprising approximately 40 with Graves' ophthalmopathy and some 60 with stable Graves' hyperthyroidism. Whether ophthalmopathy could be predicted prospectively was tested in an independent validation cohort made up of fewer than 20 hyperthyroidism patients plus 17 patients who later progressed to ophthalmopathy. The 100 discovery patients were divided at random into training and test sets in a 7:3 ratio. In addition, the study compared T-cell repertoires in thyroid tissue and in blood from about 6 Graves' hyperthyroidism patients. After sampling, hyperthyroidism patients received methimazole starting at 30 mg daily, and ophthalmopathy patients received high-dose intravenous methylprednisolone. The paper reports TCR Vbeta CDR3 sequencing of about 140 peripheral blood samples: 43 ophthalmopathy, under 85 hyperthyroidism and around 17 progressor patients.

Overall study results and their limits: Sample size was not statistically predetermined, and blinding of investigators to group allocation was not performed. Most expanded thyroid clonotypes (frequency above 0.001) were also detected in blood, a finding suggesting that blood repertoires may reflect thyroid immune responses. During validation, the model predicted progression to ophthalmopathy a median of around six months ahead of onset, with more than 55% sensitivity and 72% to 80% specificity. In cross-validation, a model built on a 13 V-J signature told ophthalmopathy apart from stable hyperthyroidism with under 90% sensitivity and about 81% specificity, and in testing the same model reached 80%/75%.

Worth noting for this clonotype: Its antigen specificity is not known. Base qualities are not provided; no much larger clone lies one nucleotide away.

Hyperthyroidism patients were aged 18 to 65 years and newly diagnosed, with disease duration of less than 2 months. Exclusion was applied to patients with uncontrolled infections, other autoimmune diseases, pregnancy or lactation. Clinical symptoms, serum thyroxine and TRAb, thyroid ultrasound, and orbital computed tomography formed the basis for the diagnoses. Blood from progressor patients was drawn when they were first diagnosed with hyperthyroidism, before any ophthalmopathy symptoms appeared. PBMCs were separated from 8 to 10 ml of fresh peripheral blood using Ficoll-Paque density gradient centrifugation. Patients classed as progressors first received a Graves' hyperthyroidism diagnosis and then went on to develop ophthalmopathy during follow-up. Trizol reagent was used to extract total RNA, and RNA quality was then checked on an Agilent 2100 Bioanalyzer. Amplification of TCR beta CDR3 regions was carried out from RNA transcripts. For the first round of RT-PCR on the TCR CDR3, the HTBI primer set was used together with the Qiagen OneStep RT-PCR kit. A second multiplex PCR round built the libraries, followed by size selection and purification. The libraries were sequenced on an Illumina HiSeq2000 using paired-end 100 bp reads. Regarding the original processing steps: SOAPnuke was used to process the raw data, throwing out any read that contained adapters or uncalled bases, had a mean Phred below 15, or lacked an exact constant-primer or identifier match. COPE v1.2.5 was used to merge high-quality paired reads, and clonotypes were defined as unique nucleotide sequences. MiTCR v1.1 was used to align clonotypes to the IMGT TRBV, TRBD and TRBJ reference segments. The analysis was restricted to V-J combinations with a frequency above 0.0001, which together covered about 99% of the repertoires. A TCS score was defined as the ratio of F50 (clonal expansion) to E x V (chaos), with BLOSUM62-based TCRdist applied between CDR3 peptides within each V-J. Welch's t-statistics and random forest reduced approximately 520 V-J features to 13, which were used in a naive Bayes classifier (R e1071). The public reads were run again by TCRdb, first through fastp at Q25 and then through MiXCR, and only productive beta chains were kept. One record per CDR3 amino acid sequence lists the most common genes and DNA. The V and J calls, along with clone size, are taken from TCRdb and not from the paper's own processing. Present in this sample are hundreds of thousands of distinct CDR3 sequences, less than 30% of which were seen just once. Around 28% of the sample is taken by the ten largest.

The CDR3 runs 15 residues from the cysteine to the phenylalanine. The only DNA kept is the CDR3, 45 bases in frame from the first base. CDR1 and CDR2 are read off the germline V gene as SGHTA and FQGNSA. The germline ends are 11 bases apart after V is trimmed by 1 base and J by 2 bases. The V and J segments used are TRBV7-2 and TRBJ1-2; the D gene is perhaps TRBD1, on 5 matching bases. The specimen was blood. This receptor was identified in a middle-aged man with Graves' hyperthyroidism that later progressed to Graves' ophthalmopathy. The CDR3 loop reads CASSLGGSTNYGYTF. The sequenced DNA: TGTGCCAGCAGCTTAGGGGGCAGCACAAACTATGGCTACACCTTC.